Each of the 5 T cell receptor beta chains below was sequenced from the same sample in a study of T cells of healthy individuals. TCRdb re-analysed the 5' RACE reads in MiXCR, keeping a single row per CDR3 protein. The profile covers about 41,000 distinct CDR3 sequences, with around 4.5% appearing a single time and 9.2% taken by the ten largest. The receptors shown here come from a human donor in good health.

The gene calls are TRBV5-1 and TRBJ2-3; the D is unclear. Germline CDR1 reads SGHRS; CDR2 reads YFSETQ. Trimming pared 4 bases from V and 6 bases from J, leaving 15 bases between. The CDR3 runs 14 residues. The CDR3 DNA follows: TGCGCCAGCAGCCCTTCCACTATCGGGGATACGCAGTATTTT. This gives the protein CASSPSTIGDTQYF. Looking up the rest from reference TRBV5-1 and TRBJ2-3 gives the full variable domain: KAGVTQTPRYLIKTRGQQVTLSCSPISGHRSVSWYQQTPGQGLQFLFEYFSETQRNKGNFPGRFSGRQFSNSRSEMNVSTLELGDSALYLCASSPSTIGDTQYFGPGTRLTVL.

The rearrangement uses TRBV16 and TRBJ1-1; D gene unclear. Germline V gene data show CDR1 as KGHSY and CDR2 as FQNENV. CDR3 size: 16 residues. Trimming cost V 4 bases and J 2 bases, with 17 bases left between them. CDR3 sequence (DNA): TGTGCCAGCAGCCTAAATAAATGTAGGGAAAACACTGAAGCTTTCTTT. As protein: CASSLNKCRENTEAFF.

Worth noting for this clonotype: A much more abundant neighbour one base away suggests this may be a read error. The chain recombines TRBV11-2 with TRBJ1-6, with D possibly matching TRBD1 (5 bases). CDR3 length: 15 amino acids. Germline V gives CDR1 SGHAT, CDR2 FQNNGV. Trimming removed 3 bases from V and 5 bases from J, with 11 bases in between. As DNA, the CDR3 is TGTGCCAGCAGCTTGCTGGGCAGGGATAATTCACCCCTCCACTTT. As protein: CASSLLGRDNSPLHF.

This clonotype was recorded at least ten times. The V call is TRBV6-1, the J call TRBJ1-1, with a tentative D call TRBD1 (5 bases). V lost 6 bases and J 1 base, leaving 15 bases between the germline ends. The CDR3 runs to 15 residues. The germline V gene has CDR1 MNHNS and CDR2 SASEGT. The CDR3 nucleotides are TGTGCCAGCAGCACCTCGGGGCGGCAGAACACTGAAGCTTTCTTT. This gives the protein CASSTSGRQNTEAFF.

The sample holds many counts of this clonotype. The CDR3 loop reads CSARLQGSYEQYF. CDR3 nucleotides: TGCAGTGCTAGATTACAGGGATCCTACGAGCAGTACTTC. This rearrangement joins TRBV20-1 to TRBJ2-7; D possibly corresponds to TRBD1 (6 bases). CDR1 DFQATT and CDR2 SNEGSKA come from the germline V gene (reference sequence). The V and J ends lost 2 bases and 1 base respectively, with 9 bases between them. CDR3 length: 13 amino acids.